This T cell receptor (beta chain) was profiled in a study of shared clonotypes between healthy human individuals. The method was immunoSEQ multiplex PCR; TCRdb's version includes in-frame clones alone and lacks a portion of them. The data contain about 340,000 clones, less than 75% of them singletons. Donors were Caucasian adults residing in Nashville, Tennessee, USA. The CDR3 loop spans 14 amino acids. Trimming took 1 base from V and 7 from J, leaving 13 bases between them. In germline, CDR1 is SGHTA, CDR2 FQGNSA. Sequenced: memory CD4+ T cells sorted from blood. The subset here: CD45RA-negative fraction. The source of this sequence is a man aged 30-40 years in good health. This rearrangement joins TRBV7-2 to TRBJ1-1; D perhaps matches TRBD1 (6 bases). The CDR3 region has the DNA TGTGCCAGCAGCTTAGACAGGGTCCCGCGTGAAGCTTTCTTT. The encoded protein is CASSLDRVPREAFF. The whole variable domain, filled in from reference TRBV7-2 and TRBJ1-1, reads GAGVSQSPSNKVTEKGKDVELRCDPISGHTALYWYRQSLGQGLEFLIYFQGNSAPDKSGLPSDRFSAERTGGSVSTLTIQRTQQEDSAVYLCASSLDRVPREAFFGQGTRLTVV.